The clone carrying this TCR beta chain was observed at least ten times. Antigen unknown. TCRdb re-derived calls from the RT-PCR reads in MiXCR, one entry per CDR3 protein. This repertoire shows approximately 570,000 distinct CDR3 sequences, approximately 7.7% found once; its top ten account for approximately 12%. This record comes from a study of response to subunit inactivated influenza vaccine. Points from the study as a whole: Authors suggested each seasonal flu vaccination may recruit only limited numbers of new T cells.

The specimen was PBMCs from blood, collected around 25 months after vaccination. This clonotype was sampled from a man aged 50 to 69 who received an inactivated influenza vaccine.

The CDR3 region has the DNA TGCGCCAGCAGCTCACTAGCGGCGAACACCGGGGAGCTGTTTTTT. Its protein product is CASSSLAANTGELFF. This chain joins TRBV5-1 and TRBJ2-2; 8 bases are shared with TRBD2. Germline CDR1 is SGHRS and CDR2 is YFSETQ. The CDR3 runs 15 residues. J was trimmed by 0 bases and V by 3 bases; bases with no gene match: 1.